This T cell receptor beta chain was sequenced for a study of cytomegalovirus exposure and HLA in healthy donors. Study context: The 120 validation repertoires were produced on the same platform as the 720 or so repertoires of the first cohort. This was reported in a later analysis. Overall study results and limits: Most TCR sequences were seen very rarely across donors, but some public TCRs occurred in many.

Assay used: immunoSEQ multiplex PCR; TCRdb lists only in-frame clones, some missing. The sample consists of around 150,000 clones, roughly 84% of them appearing once. CDR3 size: 14 residues. With 0 bases removed from V and 6 bases from J, the gap between germline ends came to 12 bases. Germline V gene sequence: CDR1 SGHDT, CDR2 YYEEEE. Of note for this clone: Its antigen is not known.

The specimen was PBMCs. The chain is built from TRBV5-6 and TRBJ1-2; D unclear. The sequence came from a man in his thirties or forties in good health and CMV-seropositive. CDR3 protein: CASSLGGQGNGYTF. The CDR3 DNA is TGTGCCAGCAGCTTGGGAGGGCAAGGGAATGGCTACACCTTC.